Ten or more counts support the clone carrying this T cell receptor beta chain. Its antigen is currently unknown. The sample originates from a study of tumor and adjacent non-tumor tissue in lung cancer. This CDR3 is built from 13 residues. Between the trimmed V and J ends, which lost 0 bases and 5 bases, there was a span of 9 bases. In germline, CDR1 is SGHRS, CDR2 YFSETQ. The template was RNA from unsorted bulk tissue. Between August and November 2014, newly diagnosed, chemotherapy-naive lung cancer patients underwent thoracic surgery in China. Study-wide results and limits: Tumor tissue had significantly higher TCR diversity than normal lung.

The library came from three nested PCR rounds adapted from ARM-PCR protocols. TCRdb fed the multiplex PCR reads into MiXCR, producing one record per CDR3 protein. This sample has under 100,000 distinct CDR3 sequences, with around two thirds found just once. The rearrangement joins TRBV5-1 to TRBJ2-7; D is unclear. The source of this sequence is an older woman with non-small cell lung cancer. Sequencing input: lung tumor tissue. Here the CDR3 DNA reads TGCGCCAGCAGCTTGGGTACGGACGACGAGCAGTACTTC. Translation gives CASSLGTDDEQYF.